This T cell receptor beta chain comes out of a study of radiotherapy plus CTLA-4 blockade in lung cancer (dated by TCRdb to the late 2010s). Notes on the research overall: Objective responses were observed in 18% of enrolled patients, and disease control was achieved in roughly 29%.

Reading the germline V gene gives CDR1 ENHRY and CDR2 SYGVKD. Including the terminal cysteine and phenylalanine, the CDR3 comprises 15 residues. The DNA shown is the 45-base CDR3, in frame from base 1. V gives up 2 bases and J gives up 1 base, and the segment between their germline ends measures 11 bases. Here is what the overall study found, with its caveats: Early dynamic changes in blood T cell clones, together with increased serum interferon-beta after radiation, were reported as the strongest predictors of response. After treatment with radiotherapy and ipilimumab, TCR clones that originated in tumors expanded in peripheral blood.

In this study, focal radiation therapy paired with CTLA-4 blockade (ipilimumab) was tested in patients who had chemo-refractory metastatic non-small-cell lung cancer. Of note for this clone: Its antigen is currently not known. Per-nucleotide qualities are absent, and no much larger clonotype sits a single base away.

Receptors were amplified or captured by the immunoSEQ multiplex PCR assay. Drawn from immuneACCESS, this table holds only the in-frame rearrangements with V and J called that TCRdb kept. Clones are partly lost; checked studies trace under half to an unresolved V gene and leave the rest unexplained. Present in this sample are 35,000 to 45,000 clones, roughly 80% of which were seen just once. Approximately 2.4% of the sample is in the top ten clones. The specimen was peripheral blood, collected from a patient treated with radiotherapy plus ipilimumab. This TCR derives from a human donor with non-small cell lung cancer whose response to radiotherapy plus ipilimumab could not be evaluated. The chain uses TRBV10-3 and TRBJ1-1, with the D segment identity uncertain. In nucleotide form, the sequence is TGTGCCATCAGTGAGAGGGAGCCCCCGAACACTGAAGCTTTCTTT. Its protein is CAISEREPPNTEAFF.